The 12 T cell receptor beta chains given below trace back to one sample, sequenced in a study of blood T cells in healthy people across ages. It was with a sample-barcoded 5' primer and a J-beta primer mix that a second PCR of about 6 to 12 cycles was run. A single record per CDR3 protein comes from TCRdb applying MiXCR to the 5' RACE reads. The table records 1.5 million to 2 million distinct CDR3 sequences, around 50% of them present only once. Input material: blood. The receptor set was obtained from a woman aged 40 to 50 in good health.

A few counts support this clonotype. The V call is TRBV5-1, the J call TRBJ2-3; D is ambiguous. Trimming stripped 0 bases from V and 5 bases from J, with 10 bases between. The CDR3 extends over 14 amino acids. The germline gives CDR1 SGHRS, CDR2 YFSETQ. CDR3 nucleotide sequence: TGCGCCAGCAGCTTGGGAGACTCCCGAGATACGCAGTATTTT. Translating gives CASSLGDSRDTQYF.

In regard to this clonotype: This may come from a read error, since a much larger clone is one base off. This chain uses TRBV2 with TRBJ1-1, with D hard to call. The CDR3 is made up of 12 amino acids. CDR1 SNHLY and CDR2 FYNNEI come from the germline V gene. Trimming took 6 bases from V and 0 from J, leaving 5 bases between them. CDR3 loop: CASRRVNTEAFF. The CDR3 DNA reads as TGTGCCAGCAGACGGGTGAACACTGAAGCTTTCTTT.

This clonotype appeared a few times. The V and J genes are TRBV20-1 and TRBJ1-2; 10 nucleotides align to TRBD1. Germline assignment: CDR1 DFQATT and CDR2 SNEGSKA (reference sequence). CDR3 length: 13 residues. This CDR3 reads CSPWDRGNYGYTF. The CDR3 coding sequence is TGCAGCCCCTGGGACAGGGGAAACTATGGCTACACCTTC.

The chain joins TRBV6-2 or TRBV6-3 to TRBJ2-7; TRBD1 matches 7 bases. The CDR3 is 14 residues long. V trimming: 0 bases; J trimming: 4 bases; junction bases outside the gene matches: 3. Germline-derived CDR1 and CDR2 are MNHEY and SVGEGT. The CDR3 reads CASSYSRGLYEQYF. CDR3 DNA sequence: TGTGCCAGCAGTTACTCGAGGGGGCTTTACGAGCAGTACTTC.

Turning to this clonotype: The junction departs from germline at one end; a sequencing error may be responsible. The genes are TRBV10-3 and TRBJ2-5; D is ambiguous. This CDR3 is built from 15 residues. Germline assignment: CDR1 ENHRY and CDR2 SYGVKD. Here the CDR3 reads CAISDKSGSQGTQYF. In DNA, the CDR3 is TGTGCCATCAGTGACAAGTCCGGATCCCAAGGGACCCAGTACTTC.

This clonotype was detected a few times. This rearrangement joins TRBV6-1 to TRBJ2-3; tentative D call: TRBD2 (6 bases). V lost 5 bases and J lost 2, with 11 bases in between. Germline V lookup: CDR1 MNHNS, CDR2 SASEGT. This CDR3 is 14 amino acids long. CDR3 sequence: CASSRDFATDTQYF. The CDR3 nucleotides are TGTGCCAGCAGTCGGGACTTCGCCACAGATACGCAGTATTTT.

The V and J genes are TRBV7-9 and TRBJ1-4; TRBD1 matches 7 bases. The germline V gene encodes CDR1 SEHNR and CDR2 FQNEAQ (reference sequence). V dropped 2 bases and J dropped 6; count of bases not matched to a gene: 6. The length of the CDR3 is 15 residues. The CDR3: CASSLKAGGDEKLFF. For the CDR3, the DNA is TGTGCCAGCAGCTTAAAGGCAGGGGGGGATGAAAAACTGTTTTTT.

V is TRBV6-6 and J is TRBJ1-6, with D maybe TRBD1 (6 bases). Germline values: CDR1 MNHNY, CDR2 SVGAGI (reference sequence). This CDR3 region has 16 residues. With 2 bases removed from V and 0 bases from J, the gap between germline ends came to 8 bases. DNA for the CDR3: TGTGCCAGCAGTTACGGGGGCAACTCCTATAATTCACCCCTCCACTTT. It yields the protein CASSYGGNSYNSPLHF.

This rearrangement joins TRBV10-3 to TRBJ1-2, with TRBD1 as a possible D gene (6 bases). V lost 3 bases and J 2 bases, leaving 13 bases between the germline ends. The CDR3 consists of 15 residues. The germline gives CDR1 ENHRY, CDR2 SYGVKD. DNA of the CDR3: TGTGCCATCAGTGACGGAACAGGGACCAACTATGGCTACACCTTC. Its translation: CAISDGTGTNYGYTF.

The chain carries TRBV5-1 and TRBJ2-1, with 10 bases lining up with TRBD1. V shed 5 bases, J shed 8 bases, and the junction held 19 bases outside the gene matches. CDR1 and CDR2 (germline): SGHRS, YFSETQ. The CDR3 has 18 amino acids. The CDR3: CASSIQWTGGITPDEQFF. CDR3 DNA sequence: TGCGCCAGCAGTATCCAATGGACAGGGGGAATAACCCCCGATGAGCAGTTCTTC.

This clonotype was seen repeatedly, ten times or more. The rearrangement joins TRBV7-2 to TRBJ2-3, with D tentatively TRBD2 (5 bases). The CDR3 has 13 residues. Germline values: CDR1 SGHTA, CDR2 FQGNSA. V was pared by 5 bases and J by 6 bases, with 12 bases between. The CDR3 sequence is CASSADASDTQYF. The CDR3 coding sequence is TGTGCCAGCAGCGCGGACGCTAGCGATACGCAGTATTTT. The whole variable domain, remainder taken from reference TRBV7-2 and TRBJ2-3, is GAGVSQSPSNKVTEKGKDVELRCDPISGHTALYWYRQSLGQGLEFLIYFQGNSAPDKSGLPSDRFSAERTGGSVSTLTIQRTQQEDSAVYLCASSADASDTQYFGPGTRLTVL.

This chain uses TRBV6-5 with TRBJ1-2, with D perhaps TRBD1 (5 bases). Trimming left V 6 bases short and J 4 bases short, with 18 bases between. The germline V gene encodes CDR1 MNHEY and CDR2 SVGAGI. CDR3 length: 15 residues. CDR3 bases: TGTGCCAGCAGCTCCTCGACAGCGAACCTCTATGGCTACACCTTC. Translation: CASSSSTANLYGYTF.